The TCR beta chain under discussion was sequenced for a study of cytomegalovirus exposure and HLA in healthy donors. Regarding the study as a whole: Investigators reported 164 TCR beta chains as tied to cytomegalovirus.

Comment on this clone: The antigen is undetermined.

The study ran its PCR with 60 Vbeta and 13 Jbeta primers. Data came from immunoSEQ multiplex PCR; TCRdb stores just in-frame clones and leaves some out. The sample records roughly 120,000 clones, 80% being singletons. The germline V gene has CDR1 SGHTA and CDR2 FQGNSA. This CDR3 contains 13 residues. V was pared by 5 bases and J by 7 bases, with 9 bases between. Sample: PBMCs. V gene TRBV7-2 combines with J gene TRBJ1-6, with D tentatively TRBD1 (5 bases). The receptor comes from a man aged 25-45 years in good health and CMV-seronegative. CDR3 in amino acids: CASSPDTNSPLHF. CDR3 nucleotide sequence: TGTGCCAGCAGCCCGGACACGAATTCACCCCTCCACTTT. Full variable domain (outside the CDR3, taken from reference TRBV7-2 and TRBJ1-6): GAGVSQSPSNKVTEKGKDVELRCDPISGHTALYWYRQSLGQGLEFLIYFQGNSAPDKSGLPSDRFSAERTGGSVSTLTIQRTQQEDSAVYLCASSPDTNSPLHFGNGTRLTVT.